This T cell receptor beta chain appears in the sequencing data of a study of shared clonotypes between healthy human individuals (dated by TCRdb to the early 2020s). Notes on the research overall: The cohort comprised a couple of women and a few men aged 18 to 49 years. For each donor, CD4 naive and CD4 memory were each given three plates, CD8 naive was given two plates, and CD8 memory was given one plate. The study deeply sequenced blood TCR repertoires of about 5 healthy adults to estimate repertoire size and the extent of clonotype sharing between individuals. Libraries were prepared and TCR repertoires were sequenced by different laboratories using diverse techniques, in order to increase sequencing depth and limit assay-specific biases. Each donor's leukapheresis produced roughly between roughly 0.94 and 9.5 billion PBMCs. General study outcomes and caveats: Incomplete sequencing was indicated by rarefaction of sorted-subset datasets, despite the large sequencing depth. About 5% of naive CD4, 3% to 3.5% of naive CD8, 2.3% of memory CD4, and 0.4% of memory CD8 clonotypes were shared across several donors. Clonotypes shared by all four sorted-subset donors showed higher generation probabilities than non-shared clonotypes. Because the study included only a small number of donors, the genetic and exposure-history diversity represented was limited. Only blood was sampled, and tissue TCR repertoires likely differ from those in blood. Pairwise subsampling indicated that sequencing depth was expected to affect the degree of clonotype sharing among donors. Naive subsets generally had larger estimated clonotype richness than memory subsets.

Healthy HIV-negative adults with no recently reported acute infections or vaccinations were included as donors. All donors were Caucasian adults living in Nashville, Tennessee, USA. CD4+ T cells were enriched by magnetic negative selection; naive cells were then positively selected on CD45RA, and the negative fraction formed the memory subset. After blood collection by leukapheresis, PBMCs were isolated using Ficoll-Histopaque density gradient centrifugation and then cryopreserved in the vapor phase of liquid nitrogen. Analytical flow cytometry was used to check the purity and quantity of every magnetically sorted T cell population. From each sorted fraction, genomic DNA was isolated and quantified by UV absorbance on a Nanodrop 2000c. The CDR3 spans 14 residues, from the cysteine through the phenylalanine. Only CDR3 DNA is held: 42 bases, read in frame from base 1. Between the V and J ends, shortened by 7 bases and 1 base respectively, the junction contains 13 bases. The germline V gene (reference sequence) sets CDR1 to LNHDA and CDR2 to SQIVND.

A few counts support this clone. Its recognized antigen is unknown. No base qualities exist here, and no much larger clone lies one base off it. Using the deep immunoSEQ assay, multiplex PCR amplified TCR CDR3 regions from genomic DNA. Extracted genomic DNA from each cell subset was spread evenly across all wells of several immunoSEQ 96-well plates, with each plate serving as a replicate. For sorted subsets, 200 ng of genomic DNA, equivalent to 25,000 to 30,000 T cell genomes, went into each replicate PCR. Purified libraries were quantified with a Qubit 3.0 fluorometer, sized on a Bioanalyzer 2100, and re-quantified with the KAPA Library Quantification kit. A separate single-read 150-cycle Illumina NextSeq 550 flow cell was used to sequence each immunoSEQ 96-well plate. The paper's data handling went like this. The immunoSEQ output contained only junctional sequences without quality scores, so filtering could not match that applied to full-length reads. To assign V/J genes and CDR3, sequences were annotated using PyIR, a Python wrapper for IgBLAST v1.9, with IMGT germline references. Reads were filtered out if the reads had weak V/J assignments (E-value above 1e-6), no CDR3, stop codons, out-of-frame junctions, or ambiguous translated residues. V3J clonotypes were defined as sequences sharing an identical inferred V gene, J gene, and CDR3 amino acid sequence. The percentage overlap between two repertoires was calculated by dividing the number of shared unique clonotypes by the size of the smaller repertoire. Repertoire richness was assessed with RTK rarefaction, the Chao1 estimator, and Recon v2.1 estimates of unobserved clonotypes. For all TCRbeta clonotypes obtained by the gDNA method from a handful of donors, generation probabilities were computed with OLGA. TCRdb mirrors the immuneACCESS table, restricted to in-frame sequences. Some clones are absent from its copies; in checked studies, under half trace to an unresolved V gene, and the reason for the others is unknown. Clonal size and the V and J genes are those of that table, whereas D and trimming came from the DNA. The sample table shows approximately 2.1 million clones, and 85% to 95% are seen once. Clones ranked in the top ten supply 0.3% to 0.4% of the sample.

The receptor was isolated from a man between 18 and 29 years old in good health. Some clones in this sample may be carry-over from other donors' samples. Material: naive CD4+ T cells from PBMCs. What this sample's cell subset or site label stands for: CD45RA+ positively selected. The V and J segments used are TRBV19 and TRBJ1-1, with a weak D call of TRBD1 (5 bases match). The DNA sequence follows: TGTGCCAGTATGCAGGGTCCATGGAACACTGAAGCTTTCTTT. Protein translation: CASMQGPWNTEAFF.